Sequencing of this T cell receptor (beta chain) was carried out in a study of regulatory T cells in long-lasting Graves disease. Turning to the study itself: The definition of persistent Graves' disease was over 5 years of antithyroid drugs with positive TSH receptor antibodies.

Specified time point: persistent/refractory GD, antithyroid drugs over 5 years with positive TRAb. PBMCs provided the RNA from which the TCR library was made. This clonotype showed up many times. HTBI primers from iRepertoire and Arm-PCR of CDR3 regions yielded the TCR beta libraries. In TCRdb, the multiplex PCR reads were re-called with MiXCR into one record per CDR3 protein. The table lists some 370,000 distinct CDR3 sequences, about 20% of them singletons. Source: peripheral blood mononuclear cells (PBMCs), taken when the disease was refractory, from a patient treated with antithyroid drugs. The TCR comes from a female donor with Graves disease.

The CDR3 loop is CASSETGWTSSNSPLHF. CDR3 sequence (DNA): TGTGCCAGCAGTGAAACGGGATGGACCTCGAGTAATTCACCCCTCCACTTT. The gene calls are TRBV28 and TRBJ1-6; D not resolved. The V end lost 5 bases, the J end lost 6 bases, and 20 bases lay between the germline ends. The CDR3 covers 17 residues. The germline gives CDR1 MDHEN, CDR2 SYDVKM.